Listed below are T cell receptor beta chains from one sample, sequenced in a study of identical twins. TCRdb passed the 5' RACE reads through MiXCR, listing each CDR3 protein once. Here the sample spans fewer than 800,000 distinct CDR3 sequences, less than 9% being singletons. This same sample was also taken into another study, of yellow fever vaccine responses in identical twins.

The material sequenced was PBMCs. The source of these receptors is a woman aged 18-30 years in good health. Each CDR3 is given with its conserved first and last residue. Fields, in order: D gene, V gene, clone size, J gene, CDR3 DNA, CDR3 protein. The D gene is left open where the match is weak. Not every row has a clone size; where given, it reads once, few, many or a size class.

NA	TRBV7-9	NA	TRBJ2-7	TGTGCCAGCAGCTTAGGTAGGGCCCGGGCCGCCGAGCAGTACTTC	CASSLGRARAAEQYF
TRBD1	TRBV24-1	NA	TRBJ2-5	TGTGCCACCAGTGGGAGACAGGGGCGTGGAGAGACCCAGTACTTC	CATSGRQGRGETQYF
TRBD2	TRBV20-1	once	TRBJ2-1	TGCTGCGCCAGAGATCCCCCGACTAGCGGGGACTACAATGAGCAGTTCTTC	CCARDPPTSGDYNEQFF
NA	TRBV10-3	many	TRBJ1-5	TGTGCCATCAGCGGGGGAGGTAGCAATCAGCCCCAGCATTTT	CAISGGGSNQPQHF
NA	TRBV29-1	many	TRBJ2-1	TGCAGCGGCTGCGACCCGTACAATGAGCAGTTCTTC	CSGCDPYNEQFF
TRBD2	TRBV29-1	many	TRBJ2-1	TGCAGCGTTGGTGGACTAGCGGGGAATGAGCAGTTCTTC	CSVGGLAGNEQFF
TRBD1	TRBV12-3/TRBV12-4	many	TRBJ2-3	TGTGCCAGCAGTTTACCGACAGGGGTTGGCACAGATACGCAGTATTTT	CASSLPTGVGTDTQYF
TRBD2	TRBV20-1	few	TRBJ2-1	TGCAGTGCTGACCTAACTAGCGGGAGGACCAATGAGCAGTTCTTC	CSADLTSGRTNEQFF
NA	TRBV7-8	few	TRBJ1-2	TGTGCCAGCAGCTTAGTCTTTACAGGGAATGTGGATGGCTACACCTTC	CASSLVFTGNVDGYTF
NA	TRBV7-9	NA	TRBJ2-5	TGTGCCAGCAGCTCCGTAGGGGGAGAAGAGACCCAGTACTTC	CASSSVGGEETQYF
TRBD1	TRBV27	few	TRBJ2-3	TGTGCCAGCACAACTATCGTAGGGACAGGGCTCCTAGCGGACACAGATACGCAGTATTTT	CASTTIVGTGLLADTDTQYF
TRBD2	TRBV4-2	many	TRBJ2-2	TGTGCCAGCACCCTAGCGGGGGAGGGCACCGGGGAGCTGTTTTTT	CASTLAGEGTGELFF
TRBD1	TRBV29-1	few	TRBJ2-7	TGCAGCGTTGTTAGGGACAGAGATTACGAGCAGTACTTC	CSVVRDRDYEQYF
TRBD2	TRBV5-1	few	TRBJ2-2	TGCGCCAGCAGCTTAAACCTAGCGGGAGCGAACACCGGGGAGCTGTTTTTT	CASSLNLAGANTGELFF
TRBD1	TRBV20-1	many	TRBJ1-4	TGCAGTGCTAGAAGGGCCACAGGGGGACCGATGACTAATGAAAAACTGTTTTTT	CSARRATGGPMTNEKLFF
TRBD2	TRBV12-3/TRBV12-4	many	TRBJ2-1	TGTGCCAGCAGGATCGGGACTAGCGGGCACAATGAGCAGTTCTTC	CASRIGTSGHNEQFF
TRBD2	TRBV20-1	many	TRBJ2-4	TGCAGTGCTAGATGGAGCGGGGTGGCCAAAAACATTCAGTACTTC	CSARWSGVAKNIQYF
TRBD2	TRBV25-1	NA	TRBJ2-1	TGTGCCAGCAGTGAAGTAGCTAGCGGGAGAATGAACAATGAGCAGTTCTTC	CASSEVASGRMNNEQFF
TRBD1	TRBV5-1	few	TRBJ2-1	TGCGCCAGCAGCCAAGGACAGGGACGAAGCGAGCAGTTCTTC	CASSQGQGRSEQFF
NA	TRBV7-9	NA	TRBJ2-1	TGTGCCAGCAGCTTAGCCGAGTCTAGCAATGAGCAGTTCTTC	CASSLAESSNEQFF
NA	TRBV6-2/TRBV6-3	NA	TRBJ2-7	TGTGCCAGCAGTTACTCGCCCCAGTGGCCCACGGGGGAGCAGTACTTC	CASSYSPQWPTGEQYF
NA	TRBV5-5	few	TRBJ1-5	TGTGCCAGCAGCTTTCAAGCCGGGTTCAATCAGCCCCAGCATTTT	CASSFQAGFNQPQHF
TRBD1	TRBV29-1	many	TRBJ1-1	TGCAGCGTTCTTTGGACAGGGGACACTGAAGCTTTCTTT	CSVLWTGDTEAFF
NA	TRBV10-2	NA	TRBJ2-2	TGCGCCAGCAGTGGTCTGAGGACCGGGGAGCTGTTTTTT	CASSGLRTGELFF
NA	TRBV25-1	NA	TRBJ2-7	TGTGCCAGCAGTGATTCAGCCGAGCAGTACTTC	CASSDSAEQYF
TRBD1	TRBV5-1	few	TRBJ1-5	TGCGCCAGCAGCCGGGACAGGGAGGGGAATCAGCCCCAGCATTTT	CASSRDREGNQPQHF
NA	TRBV15	NA	TRBJ2-3	TGTGCCACCAGCAGAGATTTCCTCACCACCACAGATACGCAGTATTTT	CATSRDFLTTTDTQYF
TRBD2	TRBV5-4	few	TRBJ2-5	TGTGCCAGCAGCTCCGGACTAGCGGGGAACCAAGAGACCCAGTACTTC	CASSSGLAGNQETQYF
NA	TRBV12-3/TRBV12-4	many	TRBJ2-4	TGTGCCAGCAGTTTACAGAACAGGGTTGTCGACTTC	CASSLQNRVVDF
NA	TRBV6-1	many	TRBJ2-1	TGTGCCAGCAGCATTCTCGGCAGGAGCTCCTACAATGAGCAGTTCTTC	CASSILGRSSYNEQFF
NA	TRBV5-1	many	TRBJ1-5	TGCGCCAGCAGCTTGGGCAGGCAAACTATCACTCAGCCCCAGCATTTT	CASSLGRQTITQPQHF
TRBD1	TRBV29-1	few	TRBJ1-1	TGCATCGTTGAGCGTCAGGGGGTCCCTGAAGCTTTCTTT	CIVERQGVPEAFF
TRBD2	TRBV20-1	many	TRBJ2-1	TGCAGTGCCTTAGCGGGGGGGCACTCCCAGTTCTTC	CSALAGGHSQFF
NA	TRBV7-2	many	TRBJ1-3	TGTGCCAGCAGCGTGGGTTTAAGCTCTGGAAACACCATATATTTT	CASSVGLSSGNTIYF
NA	TRBV12-3/TRBV12-4	few	TRBJ1-1	TGTGCCAGCAGGGTGGAGGGGGGGATGAACACTGAAGCTTTCTTT	CASRVEGGMNTEAFF
NA	TRBV28	NA	TRBJ2-2	TGTGCCTGCAGTCCCGGGACGACGAACACCGGGGAGCTGTTTTTT	CACSPGTTNTGELFF
NA	TRBV27	few	TRBJ2-7	TGTGCCAGCAGTTTTAATGACAGAGCGTACGAGCAGTACTTC	CASSFNDRAYEQYF
TRBD2	TRBV7-2	many	TRBJ2-1	TGTGCCAGCAGGGTACAGGGTGGACTAGCGGGAGCGAATGAGCAGTTCTTC	CASRVQGGLAGANEQFF
NA	TRBV5-6	few	TRBJ2-1	TGTGCCAGCAGTACCGAGACGATTGATCGGGGTGAGCAGTTCTTC	CASSTETIDRGEQFF
TRBD2	TRBV5-1	many	TRBJ2-1	TGCGCCAGCAGCTTCCGACTAGCGGGAGAGTTAAGCTCCTACAATGAGCAGTTCTTC	CASSFRLAGELSSYNEQFF
NA	TRBV4-2	many	TRBJ1-1	TGTGCCAGCAGCCAAGACCAGGGTGAAGCTTTCTTT	CASSQDQGEAFF